The clone carrying this TCR beta chain was counted ten times or more. The antigen is not known. Unique molecular identifiers were built into the TCRbeta library. TCRdb reprocessed the PCR reads via MiXCR and lists one record per CDR3 protein. The data show 750,000 to 950,000 distinct CDR3 sequences, roughly 16% seen once. The sample belongs to a study of T-cell reconstitution after alpha-beta-depleted transplantation in children. Overall study results and limits: Approximately two months post-transplant, alpha-beta T cells reportedly originated from several hundred expanded graft clones. From newly produced T cells came most of the T-cell counts and diversity one year after transplant.

Germline CDR1 reads SGDLS; CDR2 reads YYNGEE. The CDR3 is 14 residues long. The trim removed 0 bases at V and 5 bases at J, leaving 5 bases unmatched. The rearrangement joins TRBV9 to TRBJ2-7; 7 nucleotides agree with TRBD1. Sample: PBMCs, mostly from graft donor cells, taken 360 days after TCRalphabeta/CD19-depleted stem cell transplant. The receptor was derived from a male patient under 18 who had a stem cell transplant for acute lymphoblastic leukemia, so the T cells may come from the graft donor. The CDR3 DNA sequence: TGTGCCAGCAGCGTAGGAGACAGGGCCAACGAGCAGTACTTC. This codes for CASSVGDRANEQYF.